This T cell receptor (beta chain) emerged from a study of T-cell reconstitution after alpha-beta-depleted transplantation in children. Unique molecular identifiers were incorporated when the TCRbeta library was constructed. One entry per CDR3 protein results from TCRdb running MiXCR on the PCR reads. The repertoire has about 230,000 distinct CDR3 sequences, around 9.7% of them found once; the top ten carry less than 6%. This clonotype appeared many times. Material: PBMCs from the stem cell graft donor, obtained from the stem cell graft. The clonotype was recovered from a human donor who donated a stem cell graft to a child with SCID.

The CDR3 loop is CAWSVGYGYTF. CDR3 coding DNA: TGTGCCTGGAGTGTTGGCTATGGCTACACCTTC. This rearrangement joins TRBV30 to TRBJ1-2; D remains ambiguous. V lost 0 bases and J lost 4, with 3 bases in between. The V gene's germline CDR1 is GTSNPN and CDR2 SVGIG (reference sequence). CDR3 length: 11 amino acids.